This T cell receptor beta chain was profiled in a study of cytomegalovirus exposure and HLA in healthy donors (dated by TCRdb to about 2017). Study-wide context: An earlier analysis of under 600 of the donors reported about 290 Gb of sequence data and roughly 110 million unique TCR beta sequences from about 179 million T cells. Because of strong linkage in the cohort, four to six DR-DQ haplotypes were treated as single units for association and clustering. To predict cytomegalovirus infection status, the study brought together high-throughput TCR immunosequencing, statistical association of individual TCRs with disease status, and machine learning. Donor age, sex, ethnicity and CMV serostatus were collected together with the repertoire data. In the later analysis, no new phenotypic data were used to find candidate immune exposures; instead, reliance was placed on TCR beta sequences and their occurrence across donors. An early release that covered fewer than 750 HLA-typed donors contained approximately 320 gigabases of sequencing data and around 85 million unique TCR sequences. Class I and class II HLA loci were covered by the typing at four-digit resolution. Across approximately 400 genotyped donors of the cohort, an average of approximately 240,000 unique TCR beta nucleotide sequences per donor were sequenced, and 15% to 20% of those sequences were non-productive. Of the 300 to 500 genotyped donors, 75% to 85% were placed in the genetic ancestry cluster associated with self-reported Caucasian donors. Every repertoire in the discovery cohort had been generated on one and the same sequencing platform. A later genetic analysis used genome-wide SNP genotypes for about 60% of the 666 donors, treating that subset as a discovery cohort. The study aimed to test whether cataloging public T cell receptors could reveal signatures of past pathogen exposure. Using immunosequencing, the study profiled T cell repertoires from 550 to 750 subjects and related those repertoires to cytomegalovirus serostatus. In addition to the first cohort of roughly 700 subjects, a separate validation cohort of 120 different subjects was used. The number of donors typed differed by locus, with roughly 629-640 for A, B, C, DRB1 and DQB1, more than 500 for DQA1, under 610 for DPA1, and around 460 for DPB1. A later analysis re-analyzed previously published TCR beta repertoires from about 600 donors and added high-resolution HLA genotyping to study TCR occurrence patterns. In an earlier analysis of roughly 580 of the donors, high-throughput TCR beta sequencing was used to judge whether each TCR beta V gene segment behaved as functional or pseudogenic. General conclusions and limits of the study: A later analysis associated 16,951 TCR beta sequences with specific HLA alleles at a false discovery rate of 0.05. Compared with equally common non-associated chains, HLA-associated TCR beta chains in a later analysis were more clonally expanded and had lower generation probabilities. A few of the identified cytomegalovirus-associated TCR beta chains were confirmed in vitro to be specific for cytomegalovirus antigens. A later analysis found that most CMV-associated TCR beta chains appeared HLA-restricted, with HLA associations seemingly driven largely by CMV exposure. In a later analysis, the rate of TCR association differed among HLA loci, with DRB1 alleles having the most associated TCRs and HLA-C alleles having the fewest. Some IMGT-functional V segments, including TRBV6-2 and TRBV6-3, could not be distinguished by the 87-base-pair reads and were therefore excluded. When HLA alleles, especially DR and DQ, strongly co-occurred, TCR associations were difficult to assign to individual alleles. Because HLA typing was unavailable for some donors at each locus, only the typed subset was used in association tests. The cohort was sequenced for TCR beta chains only, and without alpha or paired-chain data the features that could be detected were limited. A later analysis reported that several top co-occurrence clusters appeared linked to parvovirus B19, influenza, CMV and Epstein-Barr virus. A later genetic analysis associated a missense DCLRE1C variant with V-gene and J-gene trimming of TCR beta chains, and an independent cohort replicated the association. A total of roughly 160 TCR beta chains were listed by the study as associated with cytomegalovirus. Roughly uniform sequencing depth across donors was assumed in presence/absence analyses, although this assumption may not hold. The earlier analysis of about 600 of the donors excluded about 16 rarely observed V segments, including chromosome 9 orphons, because counts were too low. Immune exposure information for the cohort was limited to CMV serostatus. In an earlier analysis of 587 of the donors, most TCR beta V segments appeared in productive rearrangements about 87% or about 30% of the time, broadly matching IMGT annotations. In both the original and validation cohorts, the classifier was reported to diagnose cytomegalovirus status with high specificity and sensitivity. Correlated functional status among segregating V segments might be attributable to linkage disequilibrium, but an unknown experimental factor could not be ruled out. Most TCR sequences were seen in very few donors, while some public TCRs were found in many individuals. A group of highly shared sequence variants was considered likely to be a technical artifact of the sequencing pipeline. In a later genetic analysis, fewer N-insertions in productive TCRs were reported among donors in an Asian-associated ancestry cluster than the roughly 700-donor mean. According to the authors, the approach could potentially be generalized to other disease states and immunological phenotypes. A further reported finding was that TCR beta sequences accurately predicted the HLA-A and HLA-B alleles for most subjects in the first cohort.

Looking up the germline V gene yields CDR1 SGHRS and CDR2 YFSETQ. From its cysteine to its phenylalanine, the CDR3 spans 20 amino acids. Only the CDR3 part of the read is kept: 60 bases, read in frame from the first base. V and J are truncated by 1 base and 0 bases respectively, leaving an intervening sequence of 23 bases. On this clone itself: Its antigen is unknown. No much larger clonotype is one base removed from it; base qualities were not supplied.

The library was made by the immunoSEQ multiplex PCR assay. For the multiplex PCR, a mixture combining 60 forward primers for TCR Vbeta segments and 13 reverse primers for TCR Jbeta segments was used. Amplification of the CDR3 region of rearranged TCR beta genes was performed with a multiplex PCR assay on genomic DNA. On the Illumina HiSeq System, the amplified TCR beta libraries were sequenced as 87-base-pair reads. For the original study's pipeline: In a later analysis, some 80 million unique TCR beta chains were counted across the 500 to 850 repertoires, and roughly 10 million of these chains were shared by at least two donors. Raw reads were error-corrected and collapsed into unique sequences by a nearest-neighbor algorithm in which closely related sequences were merged to remove PCR and sequencing errors. V, D and J gene segments were assigned by aligning CDR3 sequences to IMGT reference sequences. Each retained sequence needed at least a six-nucleotide match to both a V gene segment and a J gene segment. A rearrangement counted as productive if the CDR3 had no stop codons and remained in frame with V and J, and every other rearrangement counted as non-productive. CDR3 was defined according to IMGT convention as the region running from the second conserved V-encoded cysteine to the conserved J-encoded phenylalanine. The earlier analysis of approximately 500 of the donors excluded sequences that lacked an unambiguous match to a single V gene segment. An earlier analysis of approximately 590 of the donors called V segments functional above 56.7% productive rearrangements and segregating when the between-donor standard deviation exceeded 5%. A statistical classification framework was built to diagnose cytomegalovirus status from the catalog of TCR beta chain sequences. V and J gene assignment, in a later analysis, came from comparing TCR nucleotide sequences with IMGT/GENE-DB human TR gene sequences. Using the TCRdist pipeline, a later analysis assigned CDR3 sequences along with most-parsimonious VDJ recombination scenarios. In a later analysis, every TCR beta chain was defined by the combination of its CDR3 amino acid sequence and its V-gene family, and reads without a unique V-gene family were dropped. To address suspected cross-contamination and a sequencing artifact, a later analysis removed some 620 highly shared, low-generation-probability nucleotide sequences. For each public chain, a later analysis derived a clonal expansion index from normalized ranks of inferred template counts within each repertoire. In a later analysis, generation probabilities were computed with a VDJ recombination model fitted to out-of-frame rearrangements, and the resulting probabilities were checked against IGoR. A later analysis scored TCR-TCR, TCR-HLA and TCR-CMV co-occurrence with hypergeometric tests, applying a repertoire-size bias correction to TCR pairs. In a later analysis, false discovery rates were estimated by permuting HLA or CMV assignments 20 times. In a later analysis, co-occurring TCRs were grouped with DBSCAN, and TCRdist sequence similarity was added when clustering was performed within HLA-allele-positive subsets. Co-occurrence clustering excluded repertoires with fewer than 30,000 or more than 120,000 public chains, plus five with anomalous nucleotide sharing. In TCRdb, the immuneACCESS table is reduced to in-frame sequences with V and J assigned. These tables do not hold every clone; where another copy was compared, an unresolved V gene accounts for under half, and the others remain unexplained. Clone size and V and J calls were adopted from that table, with D and trimming inferred from the DNA. Here the sample has 200,000 to 250,000 clones; 75% to 85% occur a single time. The top ten hold around 1.5% of the sample.

In total, more than 500 healthy bone marrow donors made up the cohort. At the time of sampling, every cohort member was nominally healthy, though immune exposures that went unrecorded were likely present. The donor was CMV seronegative and belonged to the group of roughly 330 seronegative cohort members. Each donor provided a peripheral blood sample, and peripheral blood mononuclear cells were used for TCR beta sequencing. Genomic DNA extraction from the blood cell samples was performed with the Qiagen DNeasy Blood Extraction Kit. What was sequenced was PBMCs. The receptor chain draws on TRBV5-1 and TRBJ2-1; TRBD2 could be the D gene, as 7 bases match. This TCR was recovered from a girl between 5 and 17 years old in good health and CMV-seronegative. The CDR3 reads as follows: CASSLSRGASLTSSYNEQFF. The nucleotide sequence reads TGCGCCAGCAGCTTGAGCCGGGGGGCTAGCCTAACGAGCTCCTACAATGAGCAGTTCTTC. This CDR3, with the reference TRBV5-1 and TRBJ2-1 proteins standing in past its ends, gives the full variable domain KAGVTQTPRYLIKTRGQQVTLSCSPISGHRSVSWYQQTPGQGLQFLFEYFSETQRNKGNFPGRFSGRQFSNSRSEMNVSTLELGDSALYLCASSLSRGASLTSSYNEQFFGPGTRLTVL.